This T cell receptor (beta chain) stems from a study of identical twins. General study findings and limits: Researchers reported excess low generation probability among twin-shared out-of-frame alpha sequences.

With 6 bases removed from V and 6 bases from J, the gap between germline ends came to 18 bases. This CDR3 comprises 15 residues. In TCRdb, the 5' RACE reads were re-called with MiXCR into one record per CDR3 protein. In the table there are 1,800,000 or so distinct CDR3 sequences, roughly 35% of which are singletons. On this clonotype: Its antigen is currently unknown.

The sample consisted of cord blood. The chain is built from TRBV12-3 or TRBV12-4 and TRBJ2-1; D is perhaps TRBD2 (5 bases). This clonotype was sampled from a newborn girl in good health. CDR3 sequence: CASSAFDGNPNEQFF. CDR3 nucleotides: TGTGCCAGCAGCGCCTTTGACGGGAACCCCAATGAGCAGTTCTTC.